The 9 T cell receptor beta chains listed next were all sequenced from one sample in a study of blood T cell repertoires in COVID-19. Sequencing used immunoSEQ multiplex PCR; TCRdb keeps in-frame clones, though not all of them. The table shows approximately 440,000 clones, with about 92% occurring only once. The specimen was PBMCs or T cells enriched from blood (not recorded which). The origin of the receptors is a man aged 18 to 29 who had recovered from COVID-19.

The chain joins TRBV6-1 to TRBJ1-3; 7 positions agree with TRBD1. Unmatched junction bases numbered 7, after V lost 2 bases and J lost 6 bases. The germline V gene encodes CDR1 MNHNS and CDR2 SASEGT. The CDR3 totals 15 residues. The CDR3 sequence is CASSETDRLENTIYF. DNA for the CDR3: TGTGCCAGCAGTGAAACGGACAGGTTGGAAAACACCATATATTTT.

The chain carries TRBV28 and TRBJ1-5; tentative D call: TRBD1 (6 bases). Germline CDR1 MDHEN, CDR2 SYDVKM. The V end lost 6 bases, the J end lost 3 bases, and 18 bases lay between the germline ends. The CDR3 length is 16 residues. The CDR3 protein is CASSPPRGQVNQPQHF. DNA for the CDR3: TGTGCCAGCAGCCCTCCCCGGGGACAAGTCAATCAGCCCCAGCATTTT.

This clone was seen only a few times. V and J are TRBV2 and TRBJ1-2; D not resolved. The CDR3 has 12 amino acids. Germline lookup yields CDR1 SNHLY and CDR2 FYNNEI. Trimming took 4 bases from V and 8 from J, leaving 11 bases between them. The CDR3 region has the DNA TGTGCCAGCAGTGTGGAGGAGGGCGGCTACACCTTC. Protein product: CASSVEEGGYTF.

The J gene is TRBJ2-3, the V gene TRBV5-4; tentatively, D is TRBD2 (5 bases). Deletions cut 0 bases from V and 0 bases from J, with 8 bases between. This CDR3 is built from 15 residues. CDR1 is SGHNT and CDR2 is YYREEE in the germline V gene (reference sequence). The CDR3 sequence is CASSLDSGSTDTQYF. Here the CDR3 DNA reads TGTGCCAGCAGCTTGGATTCGGGGAGCACAGATACGCAGTATTTT.

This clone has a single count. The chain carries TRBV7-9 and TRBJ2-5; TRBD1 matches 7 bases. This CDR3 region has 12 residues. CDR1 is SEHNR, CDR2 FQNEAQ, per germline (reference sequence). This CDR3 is CALGTAQETQYF. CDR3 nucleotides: TGTGCTCTCGGGACAGCACAAGAGACCCAGTACTTC.

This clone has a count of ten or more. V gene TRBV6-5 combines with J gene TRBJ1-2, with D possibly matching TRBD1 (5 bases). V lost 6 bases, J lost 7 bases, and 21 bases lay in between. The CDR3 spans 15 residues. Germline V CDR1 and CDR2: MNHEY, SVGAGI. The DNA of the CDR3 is TGTGCCAGCAGCCCGGGGGGGACTCTCGGGCGTGGCTACACCTTC. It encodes CASSPGGTLGRGYTF.

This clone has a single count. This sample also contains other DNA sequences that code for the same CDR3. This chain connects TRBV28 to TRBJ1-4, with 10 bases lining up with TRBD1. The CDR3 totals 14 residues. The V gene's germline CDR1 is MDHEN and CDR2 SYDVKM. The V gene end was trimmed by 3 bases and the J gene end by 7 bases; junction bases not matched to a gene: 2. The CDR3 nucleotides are TGTGCCAGCAGTTTGACAGGGGGCGGTGAAAAACTGTTTTTT. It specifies CASSLTGGGEKLFF.

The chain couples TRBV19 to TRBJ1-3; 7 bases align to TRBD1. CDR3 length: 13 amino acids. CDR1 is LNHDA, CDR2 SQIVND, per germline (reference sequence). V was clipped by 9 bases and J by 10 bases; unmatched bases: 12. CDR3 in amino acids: CASSSQGPGTIYF. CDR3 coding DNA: TGTGCCAGCTCTTCACAGGGGCCCGGGACCATATATTTT.

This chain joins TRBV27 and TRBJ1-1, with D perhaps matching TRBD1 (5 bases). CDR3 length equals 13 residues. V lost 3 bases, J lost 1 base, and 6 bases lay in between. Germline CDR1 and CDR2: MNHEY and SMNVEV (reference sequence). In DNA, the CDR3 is TGTGCCAGCAGTTTGACAGAGAACACTGAAGCTTTCTTT. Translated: CASSLTENTEAFF.